These T cell receptor beta chains were read from a single sample in a study of blood T cell repertoires in COVID-19. The repertoire was sequenced with immunoSEQ multiplex PCR; TCRdb's copy has only in-frame clones and lacks some. There are 100,000 to 120,000 clones in the sample; over 60% occur only once, and more than 15% lies in the top ten. The sequenced sample consisted of peripheral blood. These receptor sequences come from an elderly woman with active or convalescent COVID-19. Both conserved end residues are trimmed from each CDR3.

j_call,v_call,cdr3_aa
TRBJ2-1,TRBV6-6,ASSWGGDNEQF
TRBJ2-3,TRBV15,ATSKTSGSTDTQY
TRBJ2-7,TRBV10-2,ASSESGGGYEQY
TRBJ2-7,TRBV5-1,ASSRGGLSSYEQY
TRBJ2-2,TRBV28,ASIRERLAGVGELF
TRBJ2-3,TRBV4-2,ASSHLPGVSGILDTQY
TRBJ1-1,TRBV11-1,ASSPKWTGYTEAF
TRBJ2-5,TRBV18,ASSPRLGPQETQY
TRBJ2-1,TRBV4-2,ASSQEVIAGAYEQF
TRBJ2-1,TRBV27,ASSLSQGTAPF
TRBJ2-1,TRBV6-4,ASSAGTSGYNEQF
TRBJ2-7,TRBV9,ASSVTSGSMEQY
TRBJ2-1,TRBV2,ASSVGLHNEQF
TRBJ1-5,TRBV20-1,SASNRVLNQPQH
TRBJ2-1,TRBV20-1,SASLPGVGNEQF
TRBJ2-5,TRBV5-1,ASSNEGQGAQETQY
TRBJ2-3,TRBV28,ASQATSGSPPDTQY
TRBJ2-1,TRBV2,ASGSLAGGPYNEQF
TRBJ2-7,TRBV7-2,ASSIPRRREKVSYEQY
TRBJ2-7,TRBV6-5,ASVNGGSSYEQY
TRBJ2-3,TRBV5-1,ASSSGTSSLRLTDTQY
TRBJ1-1,TRBV7-2,ASSIRQVSEAF
TRBJ2-3,TRBV24-1,ATSSSGKADTQY
TRBJ2-2,TRBV7-8,ASSSWGGVNTGELF
TRBJ1-1,TRBV4-3,ASSQVGRATEAF
TRBJ1-2,TRBV5-5,ASSLTGGNMGYT
TRBJ1-4,TRBV19,ASSMGREGEKLF
TRBJ2-2,TRBV7-3,ASSLRSPTGELF
TRBJ2-1,TRBV2,ASSGTSGGYNEQF
TRBJ1-6,TRBV9,AKPPCRSCQDDSPLH
TRBJ1-1,TRBV5-4,ASSLSGTGDRVNTEAF
TRBJ1-5,TRBV6-6,ASGWGTGGDQPQH
TRBJ1-1,TRBV7-9,ASSLSPGSWSTEAF
TRBJ2-5,TRBV7-2,ASSLAPAVPGRETQY